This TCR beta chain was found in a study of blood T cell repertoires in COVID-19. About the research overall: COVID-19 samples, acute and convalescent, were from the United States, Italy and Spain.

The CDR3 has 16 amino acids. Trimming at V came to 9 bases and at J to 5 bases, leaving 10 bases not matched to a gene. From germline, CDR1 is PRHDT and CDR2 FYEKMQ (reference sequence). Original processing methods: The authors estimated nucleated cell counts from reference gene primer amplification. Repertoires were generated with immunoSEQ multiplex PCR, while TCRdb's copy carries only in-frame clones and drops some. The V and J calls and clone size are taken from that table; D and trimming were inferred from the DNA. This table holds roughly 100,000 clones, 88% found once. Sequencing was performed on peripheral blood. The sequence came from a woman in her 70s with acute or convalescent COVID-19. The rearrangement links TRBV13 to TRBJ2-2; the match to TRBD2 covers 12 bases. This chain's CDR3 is CASGLAGPLGTGELFF. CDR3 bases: TGTGCCAGTGGACTAGCGGGACCCCTGGGAACCGGGGAGCTGTTTTTT.